This TCR beta chain was identified in a study of shared clonotypes between healthy human individuals. Study as a whole: Every donor yielded three CD4 naive, three CD4 memory, two CD8 naive and one CD8 memory plate. Study results and caveats: Sampling covered blood only; tissue repertoires likely differ.

The study drew its donors from healthy HIV-negative adults without recent acute infections or vaccinations. Comment on this clone: Its antigen is still unknown.

V dropped 2 bases and J dropped 1 base, with 15 bases sitting between them. The CDR3 is 17 amino acids. Germline CDR1 reads MDHEN; CDR2 reads SYDVKM. Assay used: immunoSEQ multiplex PCR; TCRdb lists only in-frame clones, some missing. The sample holds under 1,100,000 clones; 75% to 80% are singletons and the top ten take roughly 0.55%. Sequences were obtained from memory CD4+ T cells from PBMCs. Subset in this sample: CD45RA-negative fraction. The TCR comes from a man between 18 and 35 years old in good health. Some clones in this sample may be carry-over from other donors' samples. V usage is TRBV28 and J usage is TRBJ1-5; D remains unclear. Here the CDR3 reads CASSLEKAGPSNQPQHF. The CDR3 coding sequence is TGTGCCAGCAGTTTAGAAAAGGCGGGCCCCAGCAATCAGCCCCAGCATTTT.